The next 23 T cell receptor beta chains were all read from a single sample in a study of blood T cell repertoires in COVID-19. Profiled with immunoSEQ multiplex PCR; TCRdb holds only in-frame clones, not every one. The sample lists under 450,000 clones, about 91% seen once, with under 2% in the top ten. Sequencing used peripheral blood. Source of these receptors: a woman aged 40 to 50 with COVID-19, enrolled during active disease.

The V and J genes are TRBV4-2 and TRBJ1-5; the D gene is possibly TRBD1 (6 bases). The V end lost 0 bases, the J end lost 0 bases, and 12 bases lay between the germline ends. The germline CDR1 and CDR2 sequences are LGHNA and YNFKEQ. CDR3 length equals 17 residues. CDR3 region: CASSQDDRKYSNQPQHF. DNA for the CDR3: TGTGCCAGCAGCCAAGACGACAGGAAATATAGCAATCAGCCCCAGCATTTT.

V gene TRBV7-6 combines with J gene TRBJ2-2, with D unclear. This CDR3 comprises 13 residues. Trimming left V 5 bases short and J 3 bases short, with 7 bases between. Looked up from germline, CDR1 is SGHVS and CDR2 is FNYEAQ. The CDR3, as DNA: TGTGCCAGCAGCAAGCTAGACACCGGGGAGCTGTTTTTT. Amino acid sequence: CASSKLDTGELFF.

V gene TRBV19 combines with J gene TRBJ1-1, with D unclear. Trimming pared 9 bases from V and 0 bases from J, leaving 11 bases between. There are 13 residues in the CDR3. Germline V gene lookup returns CDR1 LNHDA and CDR2 SQIVND (reference sequence). The CDR3 sequence: CASRRTVNTEAFF. The DNA of the CDR3 is TGTGCCAGCAGGAGGACGGTGAACACTGAAGCTTTCTTT.

The V gene is TRBV6-2 or TRBV6-3, the J gene TRBJ2-3, with TRBD1 matching over 12 bases. After removal of 6 bases from V and 2 bases from J, the junction contained 6 bases not matched to a gene. The CDR3 has 16 amino acids. The germline gives CDR1 MNHEY, CDR2 SVGEGT. CDR3 protein: CASSARDRGLTDTQYF. The CDR3 DNA reads TGTGCCAGCAGCGCCAGGGACAGGGGGCTCACAGATACGCAGTATTTT.

The chain carries TRBV2 and TRBJ2-3; 7 bases line up with TRBD2. CDR1 is SNHLY and CDR2 is FYNNEI in the germline V gene. The CDR3 contains 15 residues. V dropped 6 bases and J dropped 4; count of bases not matched to a gene: 10. CDR3 nucleotide sequence: TGTGCCAGCAGACCCGGGACTATATTAGCAGATACGCAGTATTTT. Encoded protein: CASRPGTILADTQYF.

The CDR3 nucleotides read TGTGCCAGCAGCTTAGGGGCAGGGGGCTACGAGCAGTACTTC. Protein: CASSLGAGGYEQYF. This chain links TRBV7-8 with TRBJ2-7; 7 bases agree with TRBD1. Germline V lookup: CDR1 SGHVS, CDR2 FQNEAQ. The trim removed 1 base at V and 3 bases at J, leaving 3 bases unmatched. The CDR3 length is 14 residues.

J is TRBJ1-2 and V is TRBV6-2 or TRBV6-3, with no clear D. V gave up 5 bases and J gave up 0 bases, with 10 bases separating them. This CDR3 comprises 14 residues. CDR1 and CDR2 (germline): MNHEY, SVGEGT. The CDR3 DNA reads as TGTGCCAGCAGTCCGACTTTCGCTAACTATGGCTACACCTTC. Protein product: CASSPTFANYGYTF.

The V call is TRBV24-1, the J call TRBJ1-2; maybe TRBD1 (6 bases). The ends were cut back, 7 bases at V and 4 bases at J, with 15 bases in the middle. CDR3 length equals 14 residues. Looked up from germline, CDR1 is KGHDR and CDR2 is SFDVKD. CDR3 sequence (DNA): TGTGCCACCAGCCCGGGACAATCGGGCTATGGCTACACCTTC. Translated, it gives CATSPGQSGYGYTF.

V is TRBV11-1 and J is TRBJ2-1; 10 nucleotides agree with TRBD1. The V gene end was trimmed by 4 bases and the J gene end by 2 bases; junction bases not matched to a gene: 5. CDR1 SGHAT and CDR2 FQDESV come from the germline V gene (reference sequence). The CDR3 has 16 residues. The CDR3 loop is CASSSRQGAAYNEQFF. The CDR3 coding sequence is TGTGCCAGCAGCTCGAGACAGGGGGCGGCCTACAATGAGCAGTTCTTC.

The rearrangement links TRBV4-3 to TRBJ2-2; TRBD2 might be the D (5 bases). CDR3 length: 15 amino acids. Per germline, CDR1 LGHNA and CDR2 YSLEER. Trimming took off 2 bases at V and 2 bases at J, with 9 bases between the two ends. The CDR3: CASSQPSRNTGELFF. As DNA, the CDR3 is TGCGCCAGCAGCCAACCTAGCCGAAACACCGGGGAGCTGTTTTTT.

The chain recombines TRBV2 with TRBJ2-3; a weak D match, TRBD2 (5 bases). V lost 4 bases to trimming and J lost 0 bases, with 14 bases between them. CDR3 length: 16 amino acids. Germline V lookup: CDR1 SNHLY, CDR2 FYNNEI. Here the CDR3 reads CASSGRVASSTDTQYF. CDR3 sequence (DNA): TGTGCCAGCAGTGGACGAGTAGCGTCTAGCACAGATACGCAGTATTTT.

The chain links TRBV19 to TRBJ2-2; 15 bases are a match to TRBD2. Germline CDR1 is LNHDA and CDR2 is SQIVND (reference sequence). This CDR3 has 17 amino acids. V gave up 6 bases and J gave up 4 bases; unmatched junction bases: 6. CDR3 coding DNA: TGTGCCAGTAGCGGACTAGCGGGGGGGCCGGGCACCGGGGAGCTGTTTTTT. Its protein is CASSGLAGGPGTGELFF.

The CDR3 DNA reads TGTGCCAGCACCCCCGAGGGGGATCGGGGCTACACCTTC. As protein: CASTPEGDRGYTF. The chain employs TRBV28 and TRBJ1-2; D is perhaps TRBD1 (6 bases). The CDR3 contains 13 residues. V was clipped by 7 bases and J by 8 bases, with 17 bases between them. Germline CDR1 and CDR2: MDHEN and SYDVKM.

This chain uses TRBV19 with TRBJ1-1; D is ambiguous. Germline CDR1 is LNHDA and CDR2 is SQIVND (reference sequence). The CDR3 sequence is 13 residues long. Trimming stripped 1 base from V and 0 bases from J, with 3 bases between. CDR3 amino acids: CASSIGVNTEAFF. For the CDR3, the DNA is TGTGCCAGTAGTATAGGAGTGAACACTGAAGCTTTCTTT.

V usage is TRBV7-9 and J usage is TRBJ1-5; D possibly corresponds to TRBD1 (6 bases). Trimming pared 6 bases from V and 5 bases from J, leaving 23 bases between. There are 17 residues in the CDR3. Germline V gives CDR1 SEHNR, CDR2 FQNEAQ (reference sequence). CDR3 nucleotide sequence: TGTGCCAGCAGTTTTTCCGCAGGGGCAGGGGAGTATCAGCCCCAGCATTTT. Its protein is CASSFSAGAGEYQPQHF.

This chain connects TRBV5-1 to TRBJ1-6; D ambiguous. This CDR3 is 15 amino acids long. From germline, CDR1 is SGHRS and CDR2 YFSETQ. Trimming stripped 1 base from V and 7 bases from J, with 12 bases between. The CDR3 loop is CASSLSPGRNSPLHF. The CDR3, as DNA: TGCGCCAGCAGCTTGTCACCGGGTAGGAATTCACCCCTCCACTTT.

The rearrangement links TRBV9 to TRBJ1-1; weak D call: TRBD1 (5 bases). CDR3 length: 13 amino acids. V dropped 1 base and J dropped 5 bases, with 9 bases sitting between them. Germline CDR1 is SGDLS and CDR2 is YYNGEE. The CDR3 nucleotides read TGTGCCAGCAGCGTACTCGACAGTACTGAAGCTTTCTTT. Its translation is CASSVLDSTEAFF.

This clone was seen a single time. The chain carries TRBV28 and TRBJ1-4, with D perhaps matching TRBD1 (5 bases). Trimming left V 2 bases short and J 7 bases short, with 11 bases between. CDR3 length equals 14 residues. Germline assignment: CDR1 MDHEN and CDR2 SYDVKM. CDR3 coding DNA: TGTGCCAGCAGTTTAATCGGACATCCTGAAAAACTGTTTTTT. Encoded protein: CASSLIGHPEKLFF. The whole variable domain, filled in from reference TRBV28 and TRBJ1-4, reads DVKVTQSSRYLVKRTGEKVFLECVQDMDHENMFWYRQDPGLGLRLIYFSYDVKMKEKGDIPEGYSVSREKKERFSLILESASTNQTSMYLCASSLIGHPEKLFFGSGTQLSVL.

This chain uses TRBV18 with TRBJ2-2; D possibly corresponds to TRBD1 (5 bases). Germline V gives CDR1 KGHSH, CDR2 LQKENI. Trimming shortened V by 6 bases and J by 3 bases, and 17 bases separated the two germline ends. CDR3 size: 16 residues. This chain's CDR3 is CASSSLPPGYTGELFF. The CDR3 DNA follows: TGTGCCAGCTCTTCCCTCCCACCAGGGTACACCGGGGAGCTGTTTTTT.

The chain uses TRBV10-2 and TRBJ1-3; the match to TRBD1 covers 7 bases. Germline-derived CDR1 and CDR2 are WSHSY and SAAADI. With 6 bases clipped from V and 4 bases from J, the junction kept 6 bases outside the gene matches. The CDR3 is made up of 14 amino acids. CDR3 in amino acids: CASSQQGTGNTIYF. The CDR3 coding sequence is TGCGCCAGCAGCCAACAGGGGACCGGAAACACCATATATTTT.

Points on this clone: This CDR3 is also generated by other DNA sequences in the sample. The J gene is TRBJ1-2, the V gene TRBV6-2 or TRBV6-3; 8 nucleotides agree with TRBD1. V was clipped by 5 bases and J by 5 bases; unmatched bases: 4. There are 13 residues in the CDR3. Per the germline V gene, CDR1 is MNHEY and CDR2 is SVGEGT. The CDR3 sequence: CASSLDRGYGYTF. Here the CDR3 DNA reads TGTGCCAGCAGTCTTGACAGGGGATATGGCTACACCTTC.

CDR3 loop: CASSLRDRGPYEQYF. CDR3 DNA sequence: TGTGCCAGCAGCTTACGAGACAGGGGGCCTTACGAGCAGTACTTC. The V and J genes are TRBV7-8 and TRBJ2-7; TRBD1 matches 10 bases. This CDR3 has 15 amino acids. The V gene's germline CDR1 is SGHVS and CDR2 FQNEAQ. The J segment lost 4 bases and the V segment lost 2 bases, leaving 5 bases of the junction unmatched.

V gene TRBV27 combines with J gene TRBJ2-7, with 12 bases that match TRBD1. CDR1 and CDR2 (germline): MNHEY, SMNVEV (reference sequence). V gave up 2 bases and J gave up 5 bases; unmatched junction bases: 4. The CDR3 has 15 amino acids. CDR3 region: CASSLAGTGGHEQYF. The CDR3 DNA reads as TGTGCCAGCAGTTTAGCGGGGACAGGGGGCCACGAGCAGTACTTC.